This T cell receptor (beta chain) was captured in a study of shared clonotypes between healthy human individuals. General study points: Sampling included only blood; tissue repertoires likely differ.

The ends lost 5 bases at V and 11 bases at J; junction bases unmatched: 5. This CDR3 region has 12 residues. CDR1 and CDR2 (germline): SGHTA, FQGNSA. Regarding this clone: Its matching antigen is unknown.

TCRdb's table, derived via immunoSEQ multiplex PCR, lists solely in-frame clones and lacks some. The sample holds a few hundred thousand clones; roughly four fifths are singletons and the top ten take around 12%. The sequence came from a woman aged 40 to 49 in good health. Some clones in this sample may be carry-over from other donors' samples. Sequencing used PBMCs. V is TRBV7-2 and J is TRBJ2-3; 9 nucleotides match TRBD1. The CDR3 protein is CASSEGQGKQYF. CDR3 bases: TGTGCCAGCAGCGAGGGACAGGGCAAGCAGTATTTT.